This TCR beta chain was sequenced for a study of T cells after yellow fever vaccination. TCRdb analysed the 5' RACE reads with MiXCR anew, one entry per CDR3 protein. This sample yields 300,000 or so distinct CDR3 sequences, of which 3% to 4.5% are seen a single time; roughly 26% belongs to the top ten. This clonotype occurred a few times. Its target is unknown. CDR3 length equals 16 residues. The germline V gene encodes CDR1 MNHEY and CDR2 SVGAGI. V dropped 6 bases and J dropped 7 bases, with 24 bases sitting between them. Study results and caveats: CD4 and CD8 compartments shared a small share of clonotypes, likely from convergent recombination.

Source: PBMCs, taken 5 days after the yellow fever booster vaccination. This chain links TRBV6-5 with TRBJ1-1; possible D gene TRBD1, 5 bases. This TCR was recovered from a man aged 18 to 29 who received the YFV17D yellow fever vaccine. CDR3 residues: CASRSYGTARVGEAFF. The DNA for the CDR3 is TGTGCCAGCAGGTCCTATGGGACGGCCAGGGTTGGTGAAGCTTTCTTT.